Listed below are T cell receptor beta chains from one sample, sequenced in a study of sequential checkpoint blockade in melanoma. Some clones are missing from TCRdb's copy, which holds only in-frame ones; the method was immunoSEQ multiplex PCR. Found here are roughly 9,600 clones, approximately 30% of them singletons; the top ten hold roughly 20%. The material was tumor tissue (inferred from file names), obtained from a patient given nivolumab and ipilimumab in sequence. These receptor sequences come from a human donor with melanoma. Each CDR3 is given with its conserved first and last residue. The D gene is left open where the match is weak. Clone size is shown for a subset of rows, as once, few, many or a class of expanded clone.

V: TRBV6-8; size: NA; J: TRBJ2-1; D: NA; DNA: TGTGCCAGCAGTCGCTTTGGGACCTACAATGAGCAGTTCTTC; CDR3: CASSRFGTYNEQFF
V: TRBV12-5; size: NA; J: TRBJ2-1; D: TRBD1; DNA: TGTGCTAGTGTTTACCGGGACAGCTCCTACAATGAGCAGTTCTTC; CDR3: CASVYRDSSYNEQFF
V: TRBV11-3; size: few; J: TRBJ1-3; D: NA; DNA: TGTGCCAGCAGCGGGGGGGACGTACGCTCGGCTGGAAACACCATATATTTT; CDR3: CASSGGDVRSAGNTIYF
V: TRBV11-3; size: NA; J: TRBJ2-1; D: NA; DNA: TGTGCCAGCAGCTTGGACGGGCTCACTAGCCGATGGAATGAGCAGTTCTTC; CDR3: CASSLDGLTSRWNEQFF
V: TRBV5-1; size: NA; J: TRBJ2-1; D: NA; DNA: TGCGCCAGCGGAAACAGGGATTTATCCTACAATGAGCAGTTCTTC; CDR3: CASGNRDLSYNEQFF
V: TRBV28; size: NA; J: TRBJ1-2; D: NA; DNA: TGTGCCAGCACCAGCGGGATCCTTTATGGCTACACCTTC; CDR3: CASTSGILYGYTF
V: TRBV15; size: few; J: TRBJ1-2; D: TRBD1; DNA: TGTGCCACCAGCCCCGAGGACAGGGGCGGGTATGGCTACACCTTC; CDR3: CATSPEDRGGYGYTF
V: TRBV6-8; size: few; J: TRBJ2-1; D: NA; DNA: TGTGCCAGCAGTTACGACCCCTTGGGGAAAGGTGAGCAGTTCTTC; CDR3: CASSYDPLGKGEQFF
V: TRBV12-5; size: many; J: TRBJ1-3; D: NA; DNA: TGTGCCAGCACCCCCCTACGGGGTGGGGAAGGTAGTGGAAACACCATATATTTT; CDR3: CASTPLRGGEGSGNTIYF
V: TRBV4-1; size: NA; J: TRBJ2-5; D: NA; DNA: TGCGCCAGCAGCCAAGAGAGGCAGGGGATCGGAGAGACCCAGTACTTC; CDR3: CASSQERQGIGETQYF
V: TRBV9; size: few; J: TRBJ1-5; D: TRBD1; DNA: TGTGCCAGCAGTCTGACAGGGGGAAACCAGCCCCAGCATTTT; CDR3: CASSLTGGNQPQHF
V: TRBV11-3; size: few; J: TRBJ2-2; D: TRBD1; DNA: TGTGCCAGCAGCCCACACCCCGGACAGGACACCGGGGAGCTGTTTTTT; CDR3: CASSPHPGQDTGELFF
V: TRBV19; size: medium-sized; J: TRBJ1-3; D: NA; DNA: TGTGCCAGTAGTATAAGCGGGCCTGGAAACACCATATATTTT; CDR3: CASSISGPGNTIYF
V: TRBV6-8; size: NA; J: TRBJ2-1; D: NA; DNA: TGTGCCAGCAGTGACGGATATGGAGGGTACAATGAGCAGTTCTTC; CDR3: CASSDGYGGYNEQFF
V: TRBV29-1; size: medium-sized; J: TRBJ1-1; D: NA; DNA: TGCAGCGTTGGGGTAGAAAAGAACACTGAAGCTTTCTTT; CDR3: CSVGVEKNTEAFF
V: TRBV6-7; size: few; J: TRBJ2-5; D: TRBD2; DNA: TGTGCCAGCAGTTTGAGTCCCCTTACTAGCGGAATCGAGACCCAGTACTTC; CDR3: CASSLSPLTSGIETQYF
V: TRBV6-8; size: NA; J: TRBJ2-7; D: NA; DNA: TGTGCCAGCCGGGATGGCGAAGGACAGCGAAGCTCCTACGAGCAGTACTTC; CDR3: CASRDGEGQRSSYEQYF
V: TRBV10-2; size: NA; J: TRBJ1-2; D: TRBD1; DNA: TGCGCCAGCAGTGAGTCGGAGGGACAGGGCAACTATGGCTACACCTTC; CDR3: CASSESEGQGNYGYTF
V: TRBV6-8; size: NA; J: TRBJ2-7; D: TRBD1; DNA: TGTGCCAGCAGTTACCCGGGACAGGGGAACGAGCAGTACTTC; CDR3: CASSYPGQGNEQYF
V: TRBV6-8; size: few; J: TRBJ2-2; D: TRBD1; DNA: TGTGCCAGCAGCCCGGGACAGTCCTCCGGGGAGCTGTTTTTT; CDR3: CASSPGQSSGELFF
V: TRBV14; size: few; J: TRBJ2-1; D: NA; DNA: TGTGCCAGCAGCCAAACGTCAGGACCTCCTGGTGAGCAGTTCTTC; CDR3: CASSQTSGPPGEQFF
V: TRBV15; size: NA; J: TRBJ2-3; D: TRBD1; DNA: TGTGCCACCAGCAGAGCCCAGGGGGCAGGTACAGATACGCAGTATTTT; CDR3: CATSRAQGAGTDTQYF
V: TRBV9; size: medium-sized; J: TRBJ1-4; D: TRBD1; DNA: TGTGCCAGCAGCGTTCGTCCAGGGGGAGATGAAAAACTGTTTTTT; CDR3: CASSVRPGGDEKLFF
V: TRBV9; size: NA; J: TRBJ1-2; D: NA; DNA: TGTGCCAGCAGTGACCCTGGAAGCGCAGGGAACTATGGCTACACCTTC; CDR3: CASSDPGSAGNYGYTF
V: TRBV18; size: NA; J: TRBJ2-4; D: NA; DNA: TGTGCCAGCTCCCCGGATCTAGCCAAAAACATTCAGTACTTC; CDR3: CASSPDLAKNIQYF
V: TRBV6-8; size: few; J: TRBJ1-1; D: TRBD1; DNA: TGTGCCAGCAGTTACCCAGGGGGAGGACCTGAAGCTTTCTTT; CDR3: CASSYPGGGPEAFF
V: TRBV15; size: medium-sized; J: TRBJ1-3; D: NA; DNA: TGTGCCACCAGTCCCAGGTTTGGGAGAAACACCATATATTTT; CDR3: CATSPRFGRNTIYF
V: TRBV19; size: NA; J: TRBJ1-3; D: NA; DNA: TGTGCCAGTAGTTCGGGCAGACCTCGAAACACCATATATTTT; CDR3: CASSSGRPRNTIYF
V: TRBV14; size: few; J: TRBJ2-2; D: TRBD1; DNA: TGTGCCAGCAGCCAAGATCCCCGGGACAGGGGCGGGGAGCTGTTTTTT; CDR3: CASSQDPRDRGGELFF
V: TRBV6-1; size: many; J: TRBJ1-2; D: NA; DNA: TGTGCCAGCAGTGAAGCTTCCGTGAACTATGGCTACACCTTC; CDR3: CASSEASVNYGYTF
V: TRBV25-1; size: NA; J: TRBJ1-4; D: NA; DNA: TGTGCCAGCAGTGAATTACGGACAGCTGCAACTAATGAAAAACTGTTTTTT; CDR3: CASSELRTAATNEKLFF